These T cell receptor beta chains were read from a single sample in a study of CD8 T cells in Susac syndrome. MiXCR, applied by TCRdb to the immunoSEQ multiplex PCR reads, yields one record per CDR3 protein. The data show tens of thousands of distinct CDR3 sequences, 85% to 95% seen once. Sequences were obtained from CD8+ T cells from PBMCs. These receptors originate from a human donor in good health. CDR3s leave out the opening cysteine and the closing phenylalanine or tryptophan. The order of the fields is J gene, V gene, CDR3 protein.

j_gene: TRBJ2-2
v_gene: TRBV29-1
CDR3aa: SAGTLNTGELF

j_gene: TRBJ1-1
v_gene: TRBV5-1
CDR3aa: ASSLAPSPSTEAF

j_gene: TRBJ2-7
v_gene: TRBV5-1
CDR3aa: ASSLDTPYEQY

j_gene: TRBJ1-1
v_gene: TRBV24-1
CDR3aa: ATSEGTEAF

j_gene: TRBJ2-7
v_gene: TRBV4-1
CDR3aa: ASSQEVDYEQY

j_gene: TRBJ2-1
v_gene: TRBV13
CDR3aa: ASSAWGTDRRDEQF

j_gene: TRBJ1-2
v_gene: TRBV9
CDR3aa: ASSVARTGIDYGYT

j_gene: TRBJ2-1
v_gene: TRBV20-1
CDR3aa: SALAGGRPNEQF

j_gene: TRBJ2-1
v_gene: TRBV6-1
CDR3aa: ASSEEAGAYNEQF

j_gene: TRBJ2-1
v_gene: TRBV7-9
CDR3aa: ATWTSDTGNEQF

j_gene: TRBJ1-1
v_gene: TRBV4-3
CDR3aa: ASSQDIGPRLNTEAF

j_gene: TRBJ2-1
v_gene: TRBV12-3/TRBV12-4
CDR3aa: ASSFGLAPNNEQF

j_gene: TRBJ2-1
v_gene: TRBV29-1
CDR3aa: SVVSGMSYNEQF

j_gene: TRBJ1-2
v_gene: TRBV28
CDR3aa: ASSFNQRDGYT

j_gene: TRBJ1-1
v_gene: TRBV9
CDR3aa: ASSGRDRDTEAF

j_gene: TRBJ1-5
v_gene: TRBV12-3/TRBV12-4
CDR3aa: ASSRTGQQPQH

j_gene: TRBJ2-5
v_gene: TRBV4-1
CDR3aa: ASSQDRASGRGETQY

j_gene: TRBJ2-7
v_gene: TRBV7-9
CDR3aa: ASSPRDRGFAYEQY

j_gene: TRBJ2-3
v_gene: TRBV4-3
CDR3aa: ASSPSGGASGDTQY

j_gene: TRBJ1-5
v_gene: TRBV28
CDR3aa: ASRDTSPQH

j_gene: TRBJ2-2
v_gene: TRBV6-2/TRBV6-3
CDR3aa: ASSYSVGATGELF

j_gene: TRBJ2-7
v_gene: TRBV4-3
CDR3aa: ASSQALGAHEQY

j_gene: TRBJ1-3
v_gene: TRBV20-1
CDR3aa: SARDQGPSGNTIY

j_gene: TRBJ1-6
v_gene: TRBV12-3/TRBV12-4
CDR3aa: ASSHRESGSPLH

j_gene: TRBJ2-2
v_gene: TRBV29-1
CDR3aa: SVDLRGASGELF

j_gene: TRBJ2-1
v_gene: TRBV5-4
CDR3aa: ASSPREQF

j_gene: TRBJ2-7
v_gene: TRBV5-1
CDR3aa: ASSLRSYEQY

j_gene: TRBJ2-3
v_gene: TRBV20-1
CDR3aa: SAPPGLAFLSDTQY

j_gene: TRBJ2-1
v_gene: TRBV20-1
CDR3aa: SARDLSRNNEQF

j_gene: TRBJ2-1
v_gene: TRBV7-9
CDR3aa: ASSPARLANEQF

j_gene: TRBJ2-1
v_gene: TRBV18
CDR3aa: ASSPRKGLQGQF

j_gene: TRBJ2-5
v_gene: TRBV13
CDR3aa: ASSPRGEETQY

j_gene: TRBJ1-1
v_gene: TRBV4-1
CDR3aa: ASSQEGPGNTEAF

j_gene: TRBJ2-7
v_gene: TRBV27
CDR3aa: ASSPGQGKY

j_gene: TRBJ1-2
v_gene: TRBV11-2
CDR3aa: ASSLYNKGSSGYGYT

j_gene: TRBJ2-1
v_gene: TRBV6-2/TRBV6-3
CDR3aa: ASSSLPDRESEQF

j_gene: TRBJ2-2
v_gene: TRBV4-1
CDR3aa: ASSNHYGQLTGELF

j_gene: TRBJ1-5
v_gene: TRBV20-1
CDR3aa: SARDFRQGTSNQPQH

j_gene: TRBJ2-5
v_gene: TRBV6-2/TRBV6-3
CDR3aa: ASSPMSSGVSETQY

j_gene: TRBJ2-5
v_gene: TRBV4-3
CDR3aa: ASSQDRKTQY